Shown below are 20 T cell receptor beta chains from a single sample sequenced in a study of blood T cell repertoires in COVID-19. Measured with immunoSEQ multiplex PCR; TCRdb has only the in-frame clones, and not every one. The table lists approximately 150,000 clones, around 85% of them singletons, with about 5% in the top ten. The sequenced material came from peripheral blood. Every receptor here comes from a human donor in a cohort sampled during active COVID-19.

The rearrangement joins TRBV5-5 to TRBJ1-5; no clear D gene. CDR1 is SGHKS, CDR2 YYEKEE, per germline (reference sequence). V was shortened by 0 bases and J by 1 base, with 14 bases between the two germline ends. The CDR3 totals 17 residues. The DNA of the CDR3 is TGTGCCAGCAGCTTGGGAGGCGCCGCTCGGAGCAATCAGCCCCAGCATTTT. It specifies CASSLGGAARSNQPQHF.

This sequence joins TRBV19 and TRBJ1-5; no reliable D call. CDR3 length: 15 amino acids. Germline loops: CDR1 LNHDA, CDR2 SQIVND (reference sequence). V lost 3 bases to trimming and J lost 1 base, with 10 bases between them. The CDR3 region is CASSMGGQSNQPQHF. The CDR3 bases are TGTGCCAGTAGTATGGGCGGGCAGAGCAATCAGCCCCAGCATTTT.

The chain combines TRBV3-1 (or the pseudogene TRBV3-2) with TRBJ2-7; TRBD2 agrees at 9 bases. J gave up 7 bases and V 5 bases, and 9 bases lay outside the gene matches. This CDR3 is 14 amino acids long. Germline V gene lookup returns CDR1 LGHDT and CDR2 YNNKEL (reference sequence). CDR3 DNA: TGTGCCAGCAGCTACCTAGCGGGGCCTGGGGAGCAGTACTTC. Its translation: CASSYLAGPGEQYF.

This clone was seen once. This chain connects TRBV7-2 to TRBJ1-2; TRBD1 might be the D (5 bases). V lost 1 base and J lost 3, with 12 bases in between. In germline, CDR1 is SGHTA, CDR2 FQGNSA. The length of the CDR3 is 15 residues. DNA for the CDR3: TGTGCCAGCAGCTTAGTAGGCGCCAGGGACTATGGCTACACCTTC. Translation: CASSLVGARDYGYTF.

The rearrangement links TRBV28 to TRBJ1-6; D possibly corresponds to TRBD1 (6 bases). CDR3 length: 12 amino acids. Germline V gene lookup returns CDR1 MDHEN and CDR2 SYDVKM. Trimming cost V 7 bases and J 10 bases, with 11 bases left between them. The CDR3 is CASNRAPSPLHF. CDR3 DNA sequence: TGTGCCAGCAACAGGGCCCCGTCACCCCTCCACTTT.

The chain uses TRBV19 and TRBJ2-1; 7 bases are shared with TRBD2. The CDR3 consists of 18 residues. V was pared by 0 bases and J by 10 bases, with 18 bases of the junction left unmatched. The germline CDR1 and CDR2 sequences are LNHDA and SQIVND (reference sequence). CDR3 sequence reads: CASSIDLWRRGTAGEQFF. The CDR3 DNA reads TGTGCCAGTAGTATAGATCTATGGAGACGGGGAACAGCGGGGGAGCAGTTCTTC.

The V gene is TRBV15, the J gene TRBJ2-7; D is unclear. The CDR3 totals 14 residues. V shed 3 bases and J shed 2 bases, with 11 bases lying between them. The germline CDR1 and CDR2 sequences are LNHNV and YYDKDF (reference sequence). CDR3 protein: CATSSLKRTYEQYF. CDR3 sequence (DNA): TGTGCCACCAGCAGCCTCAAGAGGACCTACGAGCAGTACTTC.

The chain uses TRBV29-1 and TRBJ2-7, with 13 bases lining up with TRBD2. The germline V gene encodes CDR1 SQVTM and CDR2 ANQGSEA. The CDR3 extends over 13 amino acids. After removal of 6 bases from V and 3 bases from J, the junction contained 2 bases not matched to a gene. CDR3 DNA: TGCAGCGTAGGGACTAGCGGGAACTACGAGCAGTACTTC. Its translation is CSVGTSGNYEQYF.

CDR3 loop: CASSPAGTDYEQYF. The CDR3 coding sequence is TGTGCCAGCAGCCCAGCCGGGACAGACTACGAGCAGTACTTC. The V and J genes are TRBV5-4 and TRBJ2-7; 7 nucleotides agree with TRBD1. CDR3 length: 14 amino acids. The germline V gene encodes CDR1 SGHNT and CDR2 YYREEE (reference sequence). Trimming at V came to 4 bases and at J to 3 bases, leaving 7 bases not matched to a gene.

The chain combines TRBV2 with TRBJ1-4; D not resolved. The V end lost 1 base, the J end lost 5 bases, and 8 bases lay between the germline ends. The germline V gene has CDR1 SNHLY and CDR2 FYNNEI. The CDR3 covers 14 residues. The CDR3 bases are TGTGCCAGCAGTGAAGGGACTGCGAATGAAAAACTGTTTTTT. Translation gives CASSEGTANEKLFF.

This clone was recorded only once. V is TRBV6-5 and J is TRBJ1-2; D is ambiguous. V was pared by 4 bases and J by 3 bases, with 12 bases between. Germline assignment: CDR1 MNHEY and CDR2 SVGAGI. The CDR3 is made up of 14 amino acids. The CDR3 bases are TGTGCCAGCAGTTTTGGAGGCCGCGACTATGGCTACACCTTC. Its protein is CASSFGGRDYGYTF.

V is TRBV6-5 and J is TRBJ2-7, with D possibly being TRBD2 (5 bases). Germline loops: CDR1 MNHEY, CDR2 SVGAGI. The CDR3 sequence is 11 residues long. Between the trimmed V and J ends, which lost 8 bases and 3 bases, there was a span of 8 bases. The CDR3 DNA sequence: TGTGCCAGCCGGAGGTTCTACGAGCAGTACTTC. Translated: CASRRFYEQYF.

The chain has TRBV2 and TRBJ2-2; tentatively, D is TRBD1 (6 bases). The CDR3 is made up of 18 amino acids. Germline lookup yields CDR1 SNHLY and CDR2 FYNNEI. V shed 1 base and J shed 1 base, with 16 bases lying between them. Written as DNA, the CDR3 is TGTGCCAGCAGTGAAGGAGGCGGCAGGGGTCGGAACACCGGGGAGCTGTTTTTT. It codes for CASSEGGGRGRNTGELFF. Together with reference TRBV2 and TRBJ2-2, the CDR3 gives the full variable domain: EPEVTQTPSHQVTQMGQEVILRCVPISNHLYFYWYRQILGQKVEFLVSFYNNEISEKSEIFDDQFSVERPDGSNFTLKIRSTKLEDSAMYFCASSEGGGRGRNTGELFFGEGSRLTVL.

The rearrangement uses TRBV28 and TRBJ1-2; no clear D. The CDR3 has 13 amino acids. Germline-derived CDR1 and CDR2 are MDHEN and SYDVKM. Trimming took 6 bases from V and 4 from J, leaving 12 bases between them. The CDR3 DNA sequence: TGTGCCAGCAGAATAAGCACAGTCTATGGCTACACCTTC. Its protein product is CASRISTVYGYTF.

The chain employs TRBV30 and TRBJ2-7; D is perhaps TRBD1 (5 bases). Deletions cut 0 bases from V and 1 base from J, with 13 bases between. The CDR3 spans 15 residues. The V gene's germline CDR1 is GTSNPN and CDR2 SVGIG (reference sequence). The CDR3 protein is CAWSVSLAGSYEQYF. The CDR3 bases are TGTGCCTGGAGTGTATCGTTAGCAGGGTCCTACGAGCAGTACTTC.

The V gene is TRBV13, the J gene TRBJ2-7; perhaps TRBD2 as D (6 bases). The CDR3 contains 14 residues. Trimming removed 2 bases at V and 4 bases at J, with 12 bases between. The germline V gene has CDR1 PRHDT and CDR2 FYEKMQ (reference sequence). The CDR3 loop reads CASSLRASEYEQYF. CDR3 DNA sequence: TGTGCCAGCAGCTTAAGAGCTAGCGAGTACGAGCAGTACTTC. Combining the CDR3 with reference TRBV13 and TRBJ2-7 gives the whole variable domain AAGVIQSPRHLIKEKRETATLKCYPIPRHDTVYWYQQGPGQDPQFLISFYEKMQSDKGSIPDRFSAQQFSDYHSELNMSSLELGDSALYFCASSLRASEYEQYFGPGTRLTVT.

The CDR3 sequence: CATSRVNQPQHF. Written as DNA, the CDR3 is TGTGCCACCTCCAGGGTTAATCAGCCCCAGCATTTT. The V and J genes are TRBV21-1 and TRBJ1-5; the D call of TRBD1 is as the table states it, not checked on the DNA. TRBV21-1 is a pseudogene segment. This CDR3 contains 12 residues.

The chain is built from TRBV3-1 (or the pseudogene TRBV3-2) and TRBJ1-4; 7 bases line up with TRBD1. The J segment lost 5 bases and the V segment lost 2 bases, leaving 11 bases of the junction unmatched. CDR3 length: 17 residues. Germline V gene sequence: CDR1 LGHDT, CDR2 YNNKEL (reference sequence). This chain's CDR3 is CASSQPIGQEENEKLFF. Written as DNA, the CDR3 is TGTGCCAGCAGCCAACCGATCGGACAGGAGGAAAATGAAAAACTGTTTTTT.

This clone was counted between two and nine times. The genes are TRBV30 and TRBJ2-7; tentatively, D is TRBD2 (6 bases). CDR1 is GTSNPN and CDR2 is SVGIG in the germline V gene (reference sequence). The CDR3 contains 14 residues. Trimming cost V 3 bases and J 6 bases, with 18 bases left between them. In DNA form, the CDR3 reads TGTGCCTGGAGCCGGACTAACCTACCCTCCGAGCAGTACTTC. Translated, it gives CAWSRTNLPSEQYF.

This chain connects TRBV5-1 to TRBJ1-1; D is possibly TRBD1 (5 bases). CDR3 size: 12 residues. Trimming shortened V by 6 bases and J by 5 bases, and 11 bases separated the two germline ends. Germline lookup yields CDR1 SGHRS and CDR2 YFSETQ. The CDR3 sequence: CASKGDSTEAFF. Written as DNA, the CDR3 is TGCGCCAGCAAAGGCGACAGTACTGAAGCTTTCTTT.